Each of the 6 T cell receptor beta chains below was sequenced from the same sample in a study of cytomegalovirus exposure and HLA in healthy donors. In the PCR, 60 Vbeta and 13 Jbeta primers were used. This table comes from immunoSEQ multiplex PCR, and its TCRdb copy is limited to in-frame clones, with some not included. The sample holds hundreds of thousands of clones, roughly 80% seen once. The specimen was PBMCs. The receptors here all came from a young man in good health and CMV-seronegative.

For this clone: Other DNA sequences from this sample encode an identical CDR3 as well. V usage is TRBV29-1 and J usage is TRBJ2-7, with 7 positions matching TRBD1. J gave up 2 bases and V 6 bases, and 4 bases lay outside the gene matches. This CDR3 is 12 amino acids long. The germline V gene encodes CDR1 SQVTM and CDR2 ANQGSEA. The CDR3 DNA reads as TGCAGCGTACGACAGGGTCCCTACGAGCAGTACTTC. This codes for CSVRQGPYEQYF.

In DNA form, the CDR3 reads TGTGCCAGCAGCTTAGCTGGAGACGCCGGGACTGAAGCTTTCTTT. Translated, it gives CASSLAGDAGTEAFF. The V call is TRBV7-8, the J call TRBJ1-1; D is unresolved. There are 15 residues in the CDR3. Germline V lookup: CDR1 SGHVS, CDR2 FQNEAQ. V was shortened by 0 bases and J by 5 bases, with 13 bases between the two germline ends.

This chain joins TRBV9 and TRBJ1-1; 9 bases align to TRBD1. This CDR3 has 15 amino acids. The junction had 7 bases not matched to a gene; V was cut back by 2 bases and J by 5 bases. CDR1 and CDR2 (germline): SGDLS, YYNGEE. CDR3 DNA: TGTGCCAGCAGCGTGGCGGGACAGGGTTGGACTGAAGCTTTCTTT. This gives the protein CASSVAGQGWTEAFF.

This sequence joins TRBV18 and TRBJ2-7; D unclear. The germline V gene has CDR1 KGHSH and CDR2 LQKENI. The V and J ends lost 5 bases and 5 bases respectively, with 7 bases between them. The CDR3 spans 11 residues. CDR3 protein: CASSSQNEQYF. DNA for the CDR3: TGTGCCAGCTCATCCCAGAACGAGCAGTACTTC.

The count of this clone is one. The chain combines TRBV19 with TRBJ2-2; TRBD1 matches at 9 bases. Per the germline V gene, CDR1 is LNHDA and CDR2 is SQIVND (reference sequence). J was trimmed by 3 bases and V by 9 bases; bases with no gene match: 14. This CDR3 region has 17 residues. The CDR3 loop is CASKRGWGTGYTGELFF. The CDR3, as DNA: TGTGCCAGCAAAAGGGGGTGGGGGACAGGGTACACCGGGGAGCTGTTTTTT.

This chain links TRBV5-4 with TRBJ2-3, with a weak D call TRBD2 (6 bases). This CDR3 comprises 12 residues. With 4 bases removed from V and 8 bases from J, the gap between germline ends came to 11 bases. CDR1 is SGHNT and CDR2 is YYREEE in the germline V gene (reference sequence). CDR3 sequence (DNA): TGTGCCAGCAGCCCGGTCGGGGGTACGCAGTATTTT. Translated: CASSPVGGTQYF.